A selection of T cell receptor beta chains follows, all from one sample in a study of blood T cell repertoires in COVID-19. This table comes from immunoSEQ multiplex PCR, and its TCRdb copy is limited to in-frame clones, with some not included. Counted here are some 140,000 clones, around 80% occurring once; the ten biggest clones make up approximately 3.6%. The specimen sequenced was peripheral blood. These receptors were obtained from a man between 60 and 75 years old with acute or convalescent COVID-19. Each CDR3 is given without its conserved first and last residue. Fields, in order: V gene, J gene, CDR3 protein.

>TRBV28|TRBJ2-3
ASSFPKRWTSYTDTQY
>TRBV7-2|TRBJ1-1
ASREGLNTEAF
>TRBV28|TRBJ1-5
ASSLPGQPQH
>TRBV7-2|TRBJ1-2
ASSRSGQEANYGYT
>TRBV18|TRBJ1-3
ASSPGQPESGNTIY
>TRBV7-2|TRBJ1-6
ASSPPGAPLH
>TRBV6-2/TRBV6-3|TRBJ1-2
ASSSPGYGYT
>TRBV11-2|TRBJ2-1
ASRTSGYNEQF
>TRBV19|TRBJ2-1
ASSMASGLNEQF
>TRBV19|TRBJ1-5
ASSQEGGQPQH
>TRBV27|TRBJ2-3
ASSPVLAGLGDTQY